Included here is one T cell receptor (beta chain) sequence, with context. PCR involved 60 Vbeta and 13 Jbeta primers. TCRdb's copy holds only in-frame clones and misses some; the assay was immunoSEQ multiplex PCR. The table shows 90,000 to 110,000 clones, with 65% to 90% occurring only once. This CDR3 has 16 residues. CDR1 is SGDLS and CDR2 is YYNGEE in the germline V gene. Trimming removed 4 bases from V and 2 bases from J, with 16 bases in between. The data were taken from a study of cytomegalovirus exposure and HLA in healthy donors. Study-wide background: Of a few hundred genotyped donors, about 80% clustered with self-reported Caucasian donors.

Sequencing input: PBMCs. The receptor was derived from a woman aged 25-40 years in good health and CMV-seronegative. The chain recombines TRBV9 with TRBJ1-3; D call uncertain. The CDR3 sequence: CASSQRPTDTGNTIYF. DNA of the CDR3: TGTGCCAGCAGCCAGCGACCGACGGATACTGGAAACACCATATATTTT.